The clone carrying this T cell receptor (beta chain) was counted once. The target antigen is unknown. This sample stems from a study of T cell responses to AZD1222 COVID-19 vaccine. Study-wide context: Second doses at about 4 or about 12 weeks were pooled.

Generated by immunoSEQ multiplex PCR, the TCRdb table keeps only in-frame clones and is missing some. The repertoire holds roughly 99,000 clones, with approximately 88% as singletons. This CDR3 comprises 13 residues. V lost 3 bases, J lost 13 bases, and 8 bases stayed unmatched. CDR1 is SGHNT and CDR2 is YENEEA in the germline V gene. Study-level findings and limits: Clonal diversity was possibly underestimated, and white British individuals and females predominated among donors.

This sequence originates from an adult in good health. Here the sequenced sample was peripheral blood, taken on day 0 of AZD1222 vaccination. This chain connects TRBV11-3 to TRBJ2-5; 10 bases line up with TRBD2. The CDR3 region is CASSFTSGNPPYF. The CDR3 DNA follows: TGTGCCAGCAGCTTTACTAGCGGGAACCCCCCGTACTTC.